This entry features one TCR beta chain sequence. Its antigen is unknown. This sample was taken from a study of T cells in localized non-small cell lung cancer. This table comes from immunoSEQ multiplex PCR, and its TCRdb copy is limited to in-frame clones, with some not included. The sample has over 55,000 clones, roughly 88% seen once. The CDR3 length is 18 residues. J was trimmed by 1 base and V by 5 bases; bases with no gene match: 14. Per germline, CDR1 SGHAT and CDR2 FQDESV (reference sequence). Whole-study results and caveats: Heterogeneity stays possible, as sequencing covered only one tumor region. Appearing in adjacent lung were a median about 60 of the top 100 tumor clones. There was higher T cell clonality in uninvolved adjacent lung than in tumor, and it was highest there. Higher adjacent-lung clonality was associated with shorter survival.

The chain recombines TRBV11-1 with TRBJ2-3; 8 bases map to TRBD2. This receptor was taken from a woman aged 35-70 years with stage I lung adenocarcinoma. Sequenced material: peripheral blood, taken before any cancer treatment. Here the CDR3 DNA reads TGTGCCAGCAGCCAAGGGGTGGGCGGACTAGCTGGCACAGATACGCAGTATTTT. It codes for CASSQGVGGLAGTDTQYF. Complete variable domain (other parts from reference TRBV11-1 and TRBJ2-3): EAEVAQSPRYKITEKSQAVAFWCDPISGHATLYWYRQILGQGPELLVQFQDESVVDDSQLPKDRFSAERLKGVDSTLKIQPAELGDSAMYLCASSQGVGGLAGTDTQYFGPGTRLTVL.